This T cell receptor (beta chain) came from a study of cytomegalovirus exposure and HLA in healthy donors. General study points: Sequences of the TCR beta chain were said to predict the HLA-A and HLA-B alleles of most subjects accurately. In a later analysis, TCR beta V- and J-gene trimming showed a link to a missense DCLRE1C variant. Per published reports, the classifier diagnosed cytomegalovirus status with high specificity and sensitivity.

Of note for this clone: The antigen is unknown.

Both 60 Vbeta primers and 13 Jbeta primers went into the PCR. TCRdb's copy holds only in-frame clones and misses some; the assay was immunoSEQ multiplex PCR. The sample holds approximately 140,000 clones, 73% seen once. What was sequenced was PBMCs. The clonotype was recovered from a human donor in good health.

The DNA of the CDR3 is TGTGCCAGCAGCTTAGGGGAATCAGGGCCCCAGCATTTT. This translates into CASSLGESGPQHF. The V call is TRBV5-6, the J call TRBJ1-5, with D perhaps matching TRBD1 (5 bases). V was shortened by 2 bases and J by 9 bases, with 12 bases between the two germline ends. This CDR3 is built from 13 residues. In germline, CDR1 is SGHDT, CDR2 YYEEEE.